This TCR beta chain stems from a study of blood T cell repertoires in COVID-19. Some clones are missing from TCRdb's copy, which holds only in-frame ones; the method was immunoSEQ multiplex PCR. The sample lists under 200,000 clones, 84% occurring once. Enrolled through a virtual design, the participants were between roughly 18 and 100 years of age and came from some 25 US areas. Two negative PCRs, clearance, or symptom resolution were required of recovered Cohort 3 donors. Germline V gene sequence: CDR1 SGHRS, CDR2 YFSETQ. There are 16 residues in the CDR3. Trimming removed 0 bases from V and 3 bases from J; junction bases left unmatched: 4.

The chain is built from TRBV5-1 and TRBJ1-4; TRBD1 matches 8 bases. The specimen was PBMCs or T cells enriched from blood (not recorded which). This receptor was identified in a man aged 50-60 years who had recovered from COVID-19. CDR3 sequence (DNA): TGCGCCAGCAGCTTGGGAGGACAGGGCGCTAATGAAAAACTGTTTTTT. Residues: CASSLGGQGANEKLFF.